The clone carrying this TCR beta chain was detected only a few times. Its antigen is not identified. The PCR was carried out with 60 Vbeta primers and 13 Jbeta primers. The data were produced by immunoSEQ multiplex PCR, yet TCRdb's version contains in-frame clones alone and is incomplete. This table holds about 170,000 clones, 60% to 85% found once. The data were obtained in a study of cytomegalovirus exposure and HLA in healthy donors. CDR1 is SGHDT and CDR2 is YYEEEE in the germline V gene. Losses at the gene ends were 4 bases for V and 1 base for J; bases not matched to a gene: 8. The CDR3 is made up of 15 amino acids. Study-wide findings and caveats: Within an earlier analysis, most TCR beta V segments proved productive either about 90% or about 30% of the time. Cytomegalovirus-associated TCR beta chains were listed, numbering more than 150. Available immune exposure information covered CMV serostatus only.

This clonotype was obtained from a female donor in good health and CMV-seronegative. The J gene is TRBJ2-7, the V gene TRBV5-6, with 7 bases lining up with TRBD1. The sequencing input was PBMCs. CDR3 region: CASSPGQIKSYEQYF. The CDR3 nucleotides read TGTGCCAGCAGCCCGGGACAGATTAAGTCCTACGAGCAGTACTTC.